These 21 T cell receptor beta chains came from one sample sequenced in a study of Graves' ophthalmopathy and Graves' hyperthyroidism. Amplification from RNA transcripts yielded the TCR beta CDR3 regions. First-round RT-PCR with HTBI primers preceded a second-round multiplex PCR. TCRdb re-derived calls from the multiplex PCR reads in MiXCR, one entry per CDR3 protein. The sample has about 1.1 million distinct CDR3 sequences; approximately 35% are singletons. Input material: peripheral blood or thyroid tissue (not recorded which). The receptors were sampled from an adult man with Graves' hyperthyroidism.

DNA for the CDR3: TGTGCCAGCAGTTTAAAACAGGCTCTAGGATACTATGGCTACACCTTC. Amino acids: CASSLKQALGYYGYTF. V gene TRBV28 combines with J gene TRBJ1-2; TRBD1 might be the D (5 bases). The CDR3 has 16 amino acids. V was cut by 2 bases and J by 3 bases, with 16 bases left in between. Germline CDR1 reads MDHEN; CDR2 reads SYDVKM.

This clonotype was seen more than once but under ten times. A much larger clone lies a single base off, so this may be a read error. The CDR3 does not close with the conserved phenylalanine or tryptophan, likely indicating a read error. This sequence joins TRBV19 and TRBJ2-5, with TRBD1 identical over 8 bases. The CDR3 has 14 amino acids. J was trimmed by 5 bases and V by 3 bases; bases with no gene match: 5. Per the germline V gene, CDR1 is LNHDA and CDR2 is SQIVND (reference sequence). CDR3 protein: CASSMGQVRETQYL. CDR3 in DNA: TGTGCCAGTAGTATGGGACAGGTCCGGGAGACCCAGTACCTC.

The chain carries TRBV5-1 and TRBJ1-1; D might be TRBD1 (6 bases). Deletions cut 6 bases from V and 4 bases from J, with 22 bases between. This CDR3 has 16 amino acids. Germline V gene lookup returns CDR1 SGHRS and CDR2 YFSETQ. The CDR3 spells CASKAELTGLATEAFF. The CDR3 DNA follows: TGCGCCAGCAAAGCTGAACTAACAGGGTTGGCCACTGAAGCTTTCTTT.

The chain has TRBV25-1 and TRBJ2-7, with D possibly matching TRBD2 (5 bases). The germline V gene encodes CDR1 MGHDK and CDR2 SYGVNS. Deletions cut 6 bases from V and 4 bases from J, with 13 bases between. This CDR3 is 13 amino acids long. This chain's CDR3 is CASRGGPAYEQYF. The CDR3, as DNA: TGTGCCAGCAGGGGCGGGCCAGCGTACGAGCAGTACTTC.

A remark on this clonotype: A clone one base away is much larger, so this may be a read error. The chain carries TRBV20-1 and TRBJ2-7; D unresolved. Germline lookup yields CDR1 DFQATT and CDR2 SNEGSKA (reference sequence). With 4 bases removed from V and 2 bases from J, the gap between germline ends came to 15 bases. This CDR3 contains 14 residues. CDR3 DNA: TGCAGTGCTAATTCGCCTACAGTGACCTACGAGCAGTACTTC. It yields the protein CSANSPTVTYEQYF.

The V and J genes are TRBV7-2 and TRBJ1-2, with 7 bases identical to TRBD1. Germline V lookup: CDR1 SGHTA, CDR2 FQGNSA. The CDR3 contains 15 residues. V was clipped by 3 bases and J by 4 bases; unmatched bases: 8. CDR3 sequence: CASSLAWGQTYGYTF. The CDR3 DNA sequence: TGTGCCAGCAGCTTGGCCTGGGGACAGACCTATGGCTACACCTTC. Full variable domain (remainder filled in from reference TRBV7-2 and TRBJ1-2): GAGVSQSPSNKVTEKGKDVELRCDPISGHTALYWYRQSLGQGLEFLIYFQGNSAPDKSGLPSDRFSAERTGGSVSTLTIQRTQQEDSAVYLCASSLAWGQTYGYTFGSGTRLTVV.

This clonotype was seen ten or more times. As DNA, the CDR3 is TGTGCCAGCATTGATTCGCCGGGCACTGAAGCTTTCTTT. Its translation is CASIDSPGTEAFF. J is TRBJ1-1 and V is TRBV12-3 or TRBV12-4; D is unresolved. V shed 7 bases and J shed 4 bases, with 13 bases lying between them. This CDR3 is 13 amino acids long.

As regards this clonotype: A much larger clone is a single base away; this may be a read error. The chain is built from TRBV7-2 and TRBJ1-5; 8 positions agree with TRBD1. This CDR3 spans 14 amino acids. The trim removed 2 bases at V and 9 bases at J, leaving 6 bases unmatched. Germline CDR1 reads SGHTA; CDR2 reads FQGNSA. The CDR3 bases are TGTGCCAGCAGCTTAATACAGGGGGTACTGCCCCAGCATTTT. It encodes CASSLIQGVLPQHF.

The chain is built from TRBV19 and TRBJ1-5; 9 nucleotides match TRBD1. Germline lookup yields CDR1 LNHDA and CDR2 SQIVND (reference sequence). J lost 4 bases, V lost 6 bases, and 7 bases had no gene match. The CDR3 contains 15 residues. CDR3 bases: TGTGCCAGTAGCCGGACAGGGGCAGGAAATCAGCCCCAGCATTTT. Residues: CASSRTGAGNQPQHF.

About this clonotype: The CDR3 ends on some other residue instead of the conserved phenylalanine or tryptophan, so this is likely a read error. Because the CDR3's place on the DNA is in doubt, the DNA is left out and the CDR3 is given as listed by TCRdb. The genes are TRBV6-5 and TRBJ1-4; TRBD1, the table's D call, was not compared with the DNA. The CDR3 has 8 residues if both end residues are counted. The germline V gene has CDR1 MNHEY and CDR2 SVGAGI. The CDR3 sequence is CASRWDRV.

This clonotype was seen many times. V and J are TRBV10-3 and TRBJ2-2; 8 bases map to TRBD1. CDR1 is ENHRY, CDR2 SYGVKD, per germline. V shed 2 bases and J 1 base; nucleotides not matched to a gene: 0. CDR3 length equals 15 residues. Written as DNA, the CDR3 is TGTGCCATCAGTGAGGGGACAGGGAACACCGGGGAGCTGTTTTTT. Translated: CAISEGTGNTGELFF.

This clonotype turned up a few times. The gene calls are TRBV7-9 and TRBJ1-4, with D unresolved. The CDR3 is 14 residues long. Germline lookup yields CDR1 SEHNR and CDR2 FQNEAQ (reference sequence). Trimming cost V 5 bases and J 0 bases, with 7 bases left between them. The CDR3 DNA follows: TGTGCCAGCAGCACAGCTGCAACTAATGAAAAACTGTTTTTT. Its protein is CASSTAATNEKLFF.

This chain links TRBV6-6 with TRBJ1-5, with a tentative D call TRBD1 (5 bases). Germline loops: CDR1 MNHNY, CDR2 SVGAGI (reference sequence). This CDR3 comprises 16 residues. V was pared by 5 bases and J by 3 bases, with 17 bases between. The CDR3 DNA is TGTGCCAGCAGTCTCGAGGGGACGGAAATCAATCAGCCCCAGCATTTT. It encodes CASSLEGTEINQPQHF.

This clonotype showed up many times. This chain uses TRBV20-1 with TRBJ2-5; D call uncertain. Deletions cut 2 bases from V and 2 bases from J, with 12 bases between. The germline V gene encodes CDR1 DFQATT and CDR2 SNEGSKA (reference sequence). The CDR3 spans 14 residues. CDR3 protein: CSARWVVSQETQYF. As DNA, the CDR3 is TGCAGTGCTAGATGGGTCGTGTCACAAGAGACCCAGTACTTC.

This clonotype was seen a handful of times. This chain uses TRBV29-1 with TRBJ2-7; D is perhaps TRBD1 (6 bases). This CDR3 is built from 13 residues. Germline-derived CDR1 and CDR2 are SQVTM and ANQGSEA. The V end was cut by 4 bases, the J end by 2 bases, with 12 bases between. CDR3 sequence reads: CSVGAGAAYEQYF. The CDR3 nucleotides read TGCAGCGTTGGGGCAGGGGCTGCCTACGAGCAGTACTTC.

The chain is built from TRBV29-1 and TRBJ1-2; 8 bases map to TRBD1. J gave up 4 bases and V 7 bases, and 8 bases lay outside the gene matches. Germline assignment: CDR1 SQVTM and CDR2 ANQGSEA. The CDR3 length is 13 residues. The CDR3 is CSAGTGPFYGYTF. In DNA, the CDR3 is TGCAGCGCCGGGACAGGACCATTCTATGGCTACACCTTC.

About this clonotype: The conserved closing phenylalanine or tryptophan is absent in this CDR3, likely reflecting a read error. No DNA is shown, since the ends of the CDR3 on it are uncertain; the CDR3 is the one TCRdb lists. The V call is TRBV29-1, the J call TRBJ2-5. Germline CDR1 reads SQVTM; CDR2 reads ANQGSEA. With termini counted, the CDR3 has 10 amino acids. The CDR3 sequence: CSVVGTKSLL.

The chain carries TRBV2 and TRBJ1-5; 10 bases align to TRBD1. Trimming took 8 bases from V and 3 from J; bases not matched to a gene: 10. CDR3 length equals 16 residues. Germline CDR1 is SNHLY and CDR2 is FYNNEI. The CDR3 here is CASSPTGQGNNQPQHF. DNA for the CDR3: TGTGCCAGCTCACCAACGGGACAGGGGAACAATCAGCCCCAGCATTTT.

This chain connects TRBV29-1 to TRBJ2-3; D perhaps matches TRBD1 (6 bases). CDR3 length equals 15 residues. V was clipped by 4 bases and J by 0 bases, with 14 bases between them. Germline CDR1 and CDR2: SQVTM and ANQGSEA. CDR3 amino acids: CSVVLGGRSTDTQYF. CDR3 in DNA: TGCAGCGTTGTGCTTGGGGGCAGGAGCACAGATACGCAGTATTTT.

This clonotype came up a few times. One base away lies a much larger clone, so this may be a sequencing read error. No conserved phenylalanine or tryptophan ends this CDR3, so it is likely a read error. The rearrangement joins TRBV20-1 to TRBJ1-2, with a possible D match to TRBD1 (6 bases). Between the trimmed V and J ends, which lost 0 bases and 6 bases, there was a span of 17 bases. There are 15 residues in the CDR3. Germline CDR1 and CDR2: DFQATT and SNEGSKA (reference sequence). The CDR3 DNA follows: TGCAGTGCTAGAGATTCAGGCAGGGGCCAAGATGGCTACACCCTC. Translation: CSARDSGRGQDGYTL.

This clonotype was observed at least ten times. The chain employs TRBV7-9 and TRBJ2-7, with D possibly being TRBD2 (6 bases). Trimming took 4 bases from V and 7 from J, leaving 17 bases between them. This CDR3 comprises 14 residues. Germline lookup yields CDR1 SEHNR and CDR2 FQNEAQ (reference sequence). DNA for the CDR3: TGTGCCAGCAGCTGGAGGGAAGGATCAAGGGAGCAGTACTTC. As protein: CASSWREGSREQYF.